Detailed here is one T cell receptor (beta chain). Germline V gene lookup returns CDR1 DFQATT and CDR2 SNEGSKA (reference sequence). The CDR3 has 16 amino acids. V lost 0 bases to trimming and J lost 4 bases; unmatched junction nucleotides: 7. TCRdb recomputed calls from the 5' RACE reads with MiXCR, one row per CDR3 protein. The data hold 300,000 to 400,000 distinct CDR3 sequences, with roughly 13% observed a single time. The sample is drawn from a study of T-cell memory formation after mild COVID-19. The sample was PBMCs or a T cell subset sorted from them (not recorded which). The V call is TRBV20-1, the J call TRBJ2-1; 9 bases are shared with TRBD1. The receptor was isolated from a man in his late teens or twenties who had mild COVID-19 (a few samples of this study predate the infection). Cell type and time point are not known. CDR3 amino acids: CSARDRGTGNYNEQFF. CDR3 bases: TGCAGTGCTAGAGATCGGGGGACAGGGAATTACAATGAGCAGTTCTTC.